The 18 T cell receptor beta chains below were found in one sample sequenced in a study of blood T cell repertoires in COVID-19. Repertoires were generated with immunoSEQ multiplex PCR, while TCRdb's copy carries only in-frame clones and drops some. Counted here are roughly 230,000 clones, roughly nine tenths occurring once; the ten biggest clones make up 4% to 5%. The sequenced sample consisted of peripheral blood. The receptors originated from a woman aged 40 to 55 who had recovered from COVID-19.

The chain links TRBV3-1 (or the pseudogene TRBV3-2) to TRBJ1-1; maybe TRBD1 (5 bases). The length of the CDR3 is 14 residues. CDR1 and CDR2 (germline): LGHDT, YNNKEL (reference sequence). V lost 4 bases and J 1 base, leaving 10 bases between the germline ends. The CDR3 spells CASSPRTGNTEAFF. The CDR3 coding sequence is TGTGCCAGCAGCCCACGTACAGGGAACACTGAAGCTTTCTTT.

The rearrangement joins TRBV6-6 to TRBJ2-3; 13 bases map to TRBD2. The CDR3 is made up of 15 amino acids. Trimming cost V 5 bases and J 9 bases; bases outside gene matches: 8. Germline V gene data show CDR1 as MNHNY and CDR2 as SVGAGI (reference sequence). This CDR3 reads CASSRGLAGVETQYF. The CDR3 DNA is TGTGCCAGCAGTCGTGGACTAGCGGGAGTTGAGACGCAGTATTTT.

The CDR3 sequence: CASADSGTPYEQYV. CDR3 DNA sequence: TGTGCTAGTGCCGACTCCGGGACACCCTACGAGCAGTACGTC. This sequence joins TRBV12-5 and TRBJ2-7, with D perhaps matching TRBD1 (6 bases). The CDR3 runs to 14 residues. Trimming removed 7 bases from V and 2 bases from J, with 15 bases in between. From germline, CDR1 is LGHNT and CDR2 FRNRAP.

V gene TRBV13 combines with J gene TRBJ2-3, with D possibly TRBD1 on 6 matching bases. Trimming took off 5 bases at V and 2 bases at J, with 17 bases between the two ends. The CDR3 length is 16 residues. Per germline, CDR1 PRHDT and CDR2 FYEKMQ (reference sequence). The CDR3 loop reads CASSHRDMLYTDTQYF. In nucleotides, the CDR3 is TGTGCCAGCAGCCACCGGGACATGCTCTACACAGATACGCAGTATTTT.

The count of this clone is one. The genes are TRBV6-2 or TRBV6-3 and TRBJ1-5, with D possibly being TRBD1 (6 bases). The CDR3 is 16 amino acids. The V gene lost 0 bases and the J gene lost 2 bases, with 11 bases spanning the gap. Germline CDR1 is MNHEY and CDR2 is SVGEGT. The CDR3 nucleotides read TGTGCCAGCAGTTACTCGATGGGACAAGGCAATCAGCCCCAGCATTTT. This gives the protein CASSYSMGQGNQPQHF.

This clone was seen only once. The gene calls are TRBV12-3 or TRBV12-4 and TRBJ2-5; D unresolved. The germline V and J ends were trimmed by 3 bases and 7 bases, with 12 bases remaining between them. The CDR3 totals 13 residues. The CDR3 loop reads CASSFGAVGTQYF. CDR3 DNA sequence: TGTGCCAGCAGTTTCGGTGCGGTAGGGACCCAGTACTTC.

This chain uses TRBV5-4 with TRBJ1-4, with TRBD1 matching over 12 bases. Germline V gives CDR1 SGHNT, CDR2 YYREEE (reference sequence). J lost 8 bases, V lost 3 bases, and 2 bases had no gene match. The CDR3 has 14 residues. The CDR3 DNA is TGTGCCAGCAGCTACGGGACAGGGGGCGAAAAACTGTTTTTT. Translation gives CASSYGTGGEKLFF.

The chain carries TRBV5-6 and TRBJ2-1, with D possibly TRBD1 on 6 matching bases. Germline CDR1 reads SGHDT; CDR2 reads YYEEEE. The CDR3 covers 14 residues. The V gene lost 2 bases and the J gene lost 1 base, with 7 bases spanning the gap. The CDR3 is CASSLGGSYNEQFF. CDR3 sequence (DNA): TGTGCCAGCAGCTTAGGGGGTTCCTACAATGAGCAGTTCTTC.

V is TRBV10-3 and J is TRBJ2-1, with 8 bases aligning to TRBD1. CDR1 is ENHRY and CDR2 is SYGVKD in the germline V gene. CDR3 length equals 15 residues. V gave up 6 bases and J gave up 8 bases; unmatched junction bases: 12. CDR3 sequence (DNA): TGTGCCATCAGAGGAGGGACAGGAAGGGGGTATGAGCAGTTCTTC. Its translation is CAIRGGTGRGYEQFF.

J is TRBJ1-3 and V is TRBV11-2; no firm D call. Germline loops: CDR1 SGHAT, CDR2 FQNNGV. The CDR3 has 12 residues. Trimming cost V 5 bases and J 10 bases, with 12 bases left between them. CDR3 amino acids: CASSPRRGTIYF. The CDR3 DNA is TGTGCCAGCAGCCCGAGAAGAGGGACCATATATTTT.

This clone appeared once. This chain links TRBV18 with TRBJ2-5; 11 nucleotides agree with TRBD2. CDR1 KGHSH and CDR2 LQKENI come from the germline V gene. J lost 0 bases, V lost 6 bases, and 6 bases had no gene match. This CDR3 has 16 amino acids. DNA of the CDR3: TGTGCCAGCTCCCTCCAACTAGCGGGGGACCAAGAGACCCAGTACTTC. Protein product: CASSLQLAGDQETQYF. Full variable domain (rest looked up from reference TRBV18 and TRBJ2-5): NAGVMQNPRHLVRRRGQEARLRCSPMKGHSHVYWYRQLPEEGLKFMVYLQKENIIDESGMPKERFSAEFPKEGPSILRIQQVVRGDSAAYFCASSLQLAGDQETQYFGPGTRLLVL.

CDR3 in DNA: TGTGCCAGCAGTTTGGGCGGGGGAAACACCGGGGAGCTGTTTTTT. Encoded protein: CASSLGGGNTGELFF. The chain is built from TRBV6-5 and TRBJ2-2; 7 bases fit TRBD2. CDR1 and CDR2 (germline): MNHEY, SVGAGI. V lost 4 bases and J lost 2; bases outside the gene matches: 4. The CDR3 extends over 15 amino acids.

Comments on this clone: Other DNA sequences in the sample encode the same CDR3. The CDR3 here is CASNPSGYNEQFF. The CDR3 region has the DNA TGTGCCAGCAACCCGAGCGGGTACAATGAGCAGTTCTTC. This rearrangement joins TRBV7-2 to TRBJ2-1; D might be TRBD2 (6 bases). Germline V lookup: CDR1 SGHTA, CDR2 FQGNSA. Deletions cut 7 bases from V and 4 bases from J, with 11 bases between. The CDR3 has 13 amino acids.

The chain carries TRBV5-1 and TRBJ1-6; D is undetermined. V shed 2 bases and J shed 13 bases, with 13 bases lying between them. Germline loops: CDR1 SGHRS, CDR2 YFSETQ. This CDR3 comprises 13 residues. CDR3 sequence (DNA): TGCGCCAGCAGCTTAAATGACGCTAGGCCCCTCCACTTT. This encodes CASSLNDARPLHF.

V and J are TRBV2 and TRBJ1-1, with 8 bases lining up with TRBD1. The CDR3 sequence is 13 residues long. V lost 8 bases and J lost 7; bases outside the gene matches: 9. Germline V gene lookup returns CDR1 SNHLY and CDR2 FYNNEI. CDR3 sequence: CASRDRGSVEAFF. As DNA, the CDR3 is TGTGCCAGCCGAGACAGGGGAAGCGTTGAAGCTTTCTTT.

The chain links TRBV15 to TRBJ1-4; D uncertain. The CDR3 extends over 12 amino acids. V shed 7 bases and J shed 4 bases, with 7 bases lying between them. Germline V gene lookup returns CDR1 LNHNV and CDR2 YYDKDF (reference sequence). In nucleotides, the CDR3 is TGTGCCACCACTTCGGGTAATGAAAAACTGTTTTTT. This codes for CATTSGNEKLFF. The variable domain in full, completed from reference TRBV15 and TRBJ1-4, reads DAMVIQNPRYQVTQFGKPVTLSCSQTLNHNVMYWYQQKSSQAPKLLFHYYDKDFNNEADTPDNFQSRRPNTSFCFLDIRSPGLGDTAMYLCATTSGNEKLFFGSGTQLSVL.

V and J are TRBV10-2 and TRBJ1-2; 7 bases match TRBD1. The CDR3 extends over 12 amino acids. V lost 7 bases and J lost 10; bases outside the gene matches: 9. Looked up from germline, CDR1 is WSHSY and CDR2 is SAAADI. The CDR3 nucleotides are TGCGCCAGCACCCCGACAGGGAGAGACTACACCTTC. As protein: CASTPTGRDYTF.

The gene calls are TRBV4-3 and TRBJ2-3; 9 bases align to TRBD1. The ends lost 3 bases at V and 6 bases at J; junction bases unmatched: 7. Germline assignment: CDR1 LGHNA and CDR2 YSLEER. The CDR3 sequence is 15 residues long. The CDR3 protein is CASSQAQGAHDTQYF. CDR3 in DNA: TGCGCCAGCAGCCAGGCACAGGGGGCGCATGATACGCAGTATTTT.